Sequencing of this TCR beta chain was carried out in a study of cytomegalovirus exposure and HLA in healthy donors. Study as a whole: Most donors, roughly 84% of approximately 400 genotyped, fell in the Caucasian-associated ancestry cluster.

As regards this clone: The antigen is undetermined.

The CDR3 contains 15 residues. Per the germline V gene, CDR1 is SGHVS and CDR2 is FNYEAQ. The J segment lost 3 bases and the V segment lost 3 bases, leaving 8 bases of the junction unmatched. Whole-study results and caveats: One later analysis reportedly identified an Asian-associated ancestry cluster that showed fewer N-insertions than the roughly 600-donor mean.

The PCR had 60 Vbeta and 13 Jbeta primers. Some clones are missing from TCRdb's copy, which holds only in-frame ones; the method was immunoSEQ multiplex PCR. Recorded for this sample: around 75,000 clones. The TCR comes from a boy aged 5-17 years in good health and CMV-seronegative. The chain carries TRBV7-6 and TRBJ2-7; 7 nucleotides agree with TRBD2. Sequenced input: PBMCs. Written as DNA, the CDR3 is TGTGCCAGCAGCTTGGTCGCGGGAGACCTCTACGAGCAGTACTTC. As protein: CASSLVAGDLYEQYF.